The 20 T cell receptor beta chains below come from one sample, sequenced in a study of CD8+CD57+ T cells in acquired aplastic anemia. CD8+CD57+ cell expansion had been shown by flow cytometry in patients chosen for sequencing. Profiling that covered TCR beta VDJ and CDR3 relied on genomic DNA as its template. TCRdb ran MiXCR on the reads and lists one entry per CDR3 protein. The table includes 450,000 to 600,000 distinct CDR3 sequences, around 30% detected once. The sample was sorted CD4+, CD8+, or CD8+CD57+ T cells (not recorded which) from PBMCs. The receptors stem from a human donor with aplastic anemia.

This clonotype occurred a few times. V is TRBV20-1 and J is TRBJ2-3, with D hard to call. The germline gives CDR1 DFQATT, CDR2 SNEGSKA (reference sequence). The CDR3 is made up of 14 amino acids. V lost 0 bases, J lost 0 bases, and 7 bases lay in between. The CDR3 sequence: CSARDLYSTDTQYF. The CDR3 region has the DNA TGCAGTGCTAGAGATCTGTACAGCACAGATACGCAGTATTTT.

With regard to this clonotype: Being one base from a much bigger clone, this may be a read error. The CDR3 protein is CASSVTGARGYTF. CDR3 DNA: TGTGCCAGCAGCGTTACAGGGGCTCGCGGCTACACCTTC. The chain links TRBV5-6 to TRBJ1-2, with 7 bases identical to TRBD1. The junction had 8 bases not matched to a gene; V was cut back by 4 bases and J by 8 bases. Germline V lookup: CDR1 SGHDT, CDR2 YYEEEE. The CDR3 extends over 13 amino acids.

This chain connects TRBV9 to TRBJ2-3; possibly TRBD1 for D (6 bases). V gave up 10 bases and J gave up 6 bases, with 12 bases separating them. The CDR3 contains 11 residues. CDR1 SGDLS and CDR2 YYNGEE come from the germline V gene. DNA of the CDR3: TGTGCCGGACGGCAGGGGGATACGCAGTATTTT. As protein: CAGRQGDTQYF.

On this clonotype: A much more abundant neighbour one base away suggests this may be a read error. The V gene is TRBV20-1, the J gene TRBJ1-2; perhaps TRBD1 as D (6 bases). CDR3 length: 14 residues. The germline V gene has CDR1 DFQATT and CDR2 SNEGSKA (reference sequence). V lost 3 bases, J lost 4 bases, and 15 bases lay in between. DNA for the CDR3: TGCAGTGCTAGGGACAGTTCCCGAACCTATGGCTACACCTTC. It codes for CSARDSSRTYGYTF.

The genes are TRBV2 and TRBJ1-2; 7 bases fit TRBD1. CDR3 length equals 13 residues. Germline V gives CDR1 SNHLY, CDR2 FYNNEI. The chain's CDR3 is CASLQGMNYGYTF. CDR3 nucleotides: TGTGCTAGTCTACAGGGGATGAACTATGGCTACACCTTC. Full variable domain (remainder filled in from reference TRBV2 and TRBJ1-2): EPEVTQTPSHQVTQMGQEVILRCVPISNHLYFYWYRQILGQKVEFLVSFYNNEISEKSEIFDDQFSVERPDGSNFTLKIRSTKLEDSAMYFCASLQGMNYGYTFGSGTRLTVV.

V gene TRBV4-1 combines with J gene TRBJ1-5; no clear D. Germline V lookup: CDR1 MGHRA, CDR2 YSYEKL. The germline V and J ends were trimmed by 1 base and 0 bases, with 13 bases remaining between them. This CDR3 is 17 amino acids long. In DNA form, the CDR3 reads TGCGCCAGCAGCCAAGTCTGGTCGCAGACTAGCAATCAGCCCCAGCATTTT. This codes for CASSQVWSQTSNQPQHF.

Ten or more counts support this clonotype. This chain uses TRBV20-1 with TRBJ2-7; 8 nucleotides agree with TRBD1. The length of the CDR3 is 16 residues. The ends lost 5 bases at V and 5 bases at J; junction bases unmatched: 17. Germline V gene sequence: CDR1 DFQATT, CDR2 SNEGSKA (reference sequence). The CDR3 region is CSAPPSGQGAQHEQYF. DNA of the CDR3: TGCAGTGCTCCCCCTTCGGGGCAGGGGGCTCAACACGAGCAGTACTTC.

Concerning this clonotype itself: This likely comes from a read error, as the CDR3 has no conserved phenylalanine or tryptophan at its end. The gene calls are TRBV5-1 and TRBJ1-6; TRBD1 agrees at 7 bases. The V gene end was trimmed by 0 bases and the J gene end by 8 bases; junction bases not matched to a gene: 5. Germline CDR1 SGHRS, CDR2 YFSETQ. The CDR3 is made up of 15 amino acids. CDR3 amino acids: CASSLGEGGYSPLHS. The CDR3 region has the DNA TGCGCCAGCAGCTTGGGCGAAGGGGGCTATTCACCCCTCCACTCT.

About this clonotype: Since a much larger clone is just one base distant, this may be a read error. CDR3 sequence (DNA): TGTGCCAGCAGCGTAGGCTATCAGAGGAACGCTGAAGCTTTCTTT. Protein: CASSVGYQRNAEAFF. The chain recombines TRBV9 with TRBJ1-1; D is ambiguous. Germline V CDR1 and CDR2: SGDLS, YYNGEE. CDR3 size: 15 residues.

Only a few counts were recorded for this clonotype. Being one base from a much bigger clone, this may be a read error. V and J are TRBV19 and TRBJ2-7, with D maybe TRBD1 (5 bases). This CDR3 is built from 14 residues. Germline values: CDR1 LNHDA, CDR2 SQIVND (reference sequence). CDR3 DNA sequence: TGTCCCAGTAGTATAGGGCAGGGTCCCTACGAGCAGTACTTC. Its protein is CPSSIGQGPYEQYF.

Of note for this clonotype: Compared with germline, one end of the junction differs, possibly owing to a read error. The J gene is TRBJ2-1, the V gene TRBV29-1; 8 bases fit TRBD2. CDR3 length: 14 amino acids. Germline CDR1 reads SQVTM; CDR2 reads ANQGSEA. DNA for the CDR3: TGCAGCGTTCCACTAGCGGCAGGCGCCAATGAGCAGCTCTTC. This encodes CSVPLAAGANEQLF.

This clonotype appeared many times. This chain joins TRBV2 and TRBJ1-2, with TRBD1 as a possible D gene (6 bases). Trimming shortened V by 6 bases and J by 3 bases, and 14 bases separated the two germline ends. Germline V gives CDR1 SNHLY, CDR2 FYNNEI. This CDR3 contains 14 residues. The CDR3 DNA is TGTGCCAGCAGCGAACGACAGGTGGACTATGGCTACACCTTC. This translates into CASSERQVDYGYTF. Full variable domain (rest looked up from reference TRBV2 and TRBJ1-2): EPEVTQTPSHQVTQMGQEVILRCVPISNHLYFYWYRQILGQKVEFLVSFYNNEISEKSEIFDDQFSVERPDGSNFTLKIRSTKLEDSAMYFCASSERQVDYGYTFGSGTRLTVV.

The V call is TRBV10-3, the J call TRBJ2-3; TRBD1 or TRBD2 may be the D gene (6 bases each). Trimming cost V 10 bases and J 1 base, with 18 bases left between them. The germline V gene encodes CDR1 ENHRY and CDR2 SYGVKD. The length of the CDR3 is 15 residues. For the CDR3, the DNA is TGTGCCAGCTCTTCCTCGGGGGCCCGCACAGATACGCAGTATTTT. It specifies CASSSSGARTDTQYF.

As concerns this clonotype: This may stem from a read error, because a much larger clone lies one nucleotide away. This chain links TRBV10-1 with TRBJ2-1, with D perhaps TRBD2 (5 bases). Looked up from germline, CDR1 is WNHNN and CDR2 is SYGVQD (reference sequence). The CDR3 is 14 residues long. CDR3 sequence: CAGSVRLADNEQFF. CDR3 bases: TGCGCCGGCAGTGTTCGGCTAGCCGACAATGAGCAGTTCTTC.

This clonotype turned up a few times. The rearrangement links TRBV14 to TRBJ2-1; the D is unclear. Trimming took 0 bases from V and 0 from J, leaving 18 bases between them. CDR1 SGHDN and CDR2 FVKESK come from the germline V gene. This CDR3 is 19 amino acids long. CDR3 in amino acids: CASSQESAVQPDSYNEQFF. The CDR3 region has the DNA TGTGCCAGCAGCCAAGAGTCGGCGGTCCAGCCTGACTCCTACAATGAGCAGTTCTTC.

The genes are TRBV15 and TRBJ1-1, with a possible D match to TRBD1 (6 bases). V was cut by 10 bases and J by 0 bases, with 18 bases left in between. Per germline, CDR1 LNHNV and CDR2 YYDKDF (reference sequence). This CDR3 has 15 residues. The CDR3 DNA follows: TGTGCCAGCAAACGGGACACGAAAATGAACACTGAAGCTTTCTTT. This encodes CASKRDTKMNTEAFF.

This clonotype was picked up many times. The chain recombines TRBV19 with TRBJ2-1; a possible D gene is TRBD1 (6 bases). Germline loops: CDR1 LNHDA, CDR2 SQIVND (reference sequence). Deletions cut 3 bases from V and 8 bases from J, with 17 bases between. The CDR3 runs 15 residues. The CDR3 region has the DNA TGTGCCAGTAGTATTTCAGGGGTTCCTCACGATGAGCAGTTCTTC. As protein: CASSISGVPHDEQFF.

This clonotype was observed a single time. In DNA form, the CDR3 reads TGTGCCAGCAGCGCCCAAGGACAGGGAACTGACTATGGCTACACCTTC. Translated, it gives CASSAQGQGTDYGYTF. The chain carries TRBV9 and TRBJ1-2; 8 bases agree with TRBD1. The CDR3 spans 16 residues. V was pared by 3 bases and J by 3 bases, with 10 bases of the junction left unmatched. Germline V lookup: CDR1 SGDLS, CDR2 YYNGEE.

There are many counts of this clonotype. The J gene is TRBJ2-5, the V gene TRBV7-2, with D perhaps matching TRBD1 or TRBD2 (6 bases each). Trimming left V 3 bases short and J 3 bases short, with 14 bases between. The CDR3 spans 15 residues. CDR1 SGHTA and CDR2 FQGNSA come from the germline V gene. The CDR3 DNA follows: TGTGCCAGCAGCTTGAATACGGGGGCGGAAGAGACCCAGTACTTC. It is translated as CASSLNTGAEETQYF.

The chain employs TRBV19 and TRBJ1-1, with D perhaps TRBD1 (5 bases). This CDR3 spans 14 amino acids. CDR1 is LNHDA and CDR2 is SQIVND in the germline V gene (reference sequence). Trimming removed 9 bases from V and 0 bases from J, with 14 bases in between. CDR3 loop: CASSQGDLNTEAFF. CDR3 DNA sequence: TGTGCCAGCAGCCAAGGGGATTTGAACACTGAAGCTTTCTTT.